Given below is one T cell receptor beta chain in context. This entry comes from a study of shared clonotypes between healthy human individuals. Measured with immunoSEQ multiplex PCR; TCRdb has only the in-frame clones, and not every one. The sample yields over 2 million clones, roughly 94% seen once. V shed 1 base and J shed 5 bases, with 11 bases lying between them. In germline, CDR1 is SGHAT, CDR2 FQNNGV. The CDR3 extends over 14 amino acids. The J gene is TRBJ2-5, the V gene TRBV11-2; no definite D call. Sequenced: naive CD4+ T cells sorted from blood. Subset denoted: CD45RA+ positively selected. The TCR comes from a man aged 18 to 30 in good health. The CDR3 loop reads CASSLARHGETQYF. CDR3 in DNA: TGTGCCAGCAGCTTAGCCCGGCATGGGGAGACCCAGTACTTC.